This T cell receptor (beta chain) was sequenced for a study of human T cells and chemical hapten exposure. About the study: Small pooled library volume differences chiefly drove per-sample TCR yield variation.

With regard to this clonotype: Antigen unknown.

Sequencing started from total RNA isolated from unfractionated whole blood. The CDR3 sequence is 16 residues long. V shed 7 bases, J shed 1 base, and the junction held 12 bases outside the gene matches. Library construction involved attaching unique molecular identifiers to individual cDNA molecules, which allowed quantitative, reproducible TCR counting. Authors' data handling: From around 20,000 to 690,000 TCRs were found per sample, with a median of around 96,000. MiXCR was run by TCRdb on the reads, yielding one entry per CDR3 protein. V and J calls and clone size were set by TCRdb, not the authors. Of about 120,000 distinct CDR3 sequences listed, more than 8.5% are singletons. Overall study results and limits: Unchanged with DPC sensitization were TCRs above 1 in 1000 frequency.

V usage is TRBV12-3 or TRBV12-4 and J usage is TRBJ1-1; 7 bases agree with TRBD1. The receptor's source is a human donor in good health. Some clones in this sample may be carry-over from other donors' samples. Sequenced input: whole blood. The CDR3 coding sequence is TGTGCCAGCACGGGGACAGACGAAATACCGAACACTGAAGCTTTCTTT. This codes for CASTGTDEIPNTEAFF.